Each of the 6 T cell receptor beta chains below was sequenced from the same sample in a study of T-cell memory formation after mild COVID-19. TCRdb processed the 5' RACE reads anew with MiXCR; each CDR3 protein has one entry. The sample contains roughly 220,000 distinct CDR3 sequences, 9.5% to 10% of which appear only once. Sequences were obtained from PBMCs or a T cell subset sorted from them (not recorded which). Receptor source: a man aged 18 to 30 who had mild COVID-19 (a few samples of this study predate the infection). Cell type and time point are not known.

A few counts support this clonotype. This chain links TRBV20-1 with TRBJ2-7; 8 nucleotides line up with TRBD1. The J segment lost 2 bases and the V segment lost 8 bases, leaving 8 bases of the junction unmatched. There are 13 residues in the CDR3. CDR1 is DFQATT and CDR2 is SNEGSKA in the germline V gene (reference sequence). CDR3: CSIDGTGAYEQYF. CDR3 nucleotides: TGCAGTATCGACGGGACAGGAGCCTACGAGCAGTACTTC.

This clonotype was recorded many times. This chain's CDR3 is CASSRWGQYYPSTDTQYF. As DNA, the CDR3 is TGCGCCAGCAGTCGATGGGGACAGTACTATCCTAGCACAGATACGCAGTATTTT. The gene calls are TRBV23-1 and TRBJ2-3; 7 nucleotides match TRBD1. TRBV23-1 is filed as an ORF, its function uncertain. The trim removed 4 bases at V and 0 bases at J, leaving 13 bases unmatched. This CDR3 spans 18 amino acids.

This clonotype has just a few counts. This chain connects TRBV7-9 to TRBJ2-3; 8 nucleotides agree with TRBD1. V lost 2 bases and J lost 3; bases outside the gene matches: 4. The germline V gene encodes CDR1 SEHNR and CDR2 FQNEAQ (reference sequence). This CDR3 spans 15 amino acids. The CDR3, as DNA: TGTGCCAGCAGCTTATATGACAGGGGAACAGATACGCAGTATTTT. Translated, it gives CASSLYDRGTDTQYF.

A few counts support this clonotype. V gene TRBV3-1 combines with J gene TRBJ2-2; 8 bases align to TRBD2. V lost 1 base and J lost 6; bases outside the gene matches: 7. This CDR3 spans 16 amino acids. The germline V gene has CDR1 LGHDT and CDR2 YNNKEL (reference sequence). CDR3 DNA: TGTGCCAGCAGCCAAGTTGACGGGGGGGGACCCGGGGAGCTGTTTTTT. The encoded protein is CASSQVDGGGPGELFF.

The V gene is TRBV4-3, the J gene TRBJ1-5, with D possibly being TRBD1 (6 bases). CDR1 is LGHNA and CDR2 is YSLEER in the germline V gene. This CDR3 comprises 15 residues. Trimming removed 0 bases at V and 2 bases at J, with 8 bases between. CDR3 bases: TGCGCCAGCAGCCAAGAAGGGGGGCGCAATCAGCCCCAGCATTTT. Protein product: CASSQEGGRNQPQHF.

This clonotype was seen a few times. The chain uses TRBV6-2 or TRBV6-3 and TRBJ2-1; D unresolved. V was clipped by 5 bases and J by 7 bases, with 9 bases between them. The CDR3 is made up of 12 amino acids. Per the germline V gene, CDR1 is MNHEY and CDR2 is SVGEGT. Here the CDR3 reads CASSQTRNEQFF. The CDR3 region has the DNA TGTGCCAGCAGTCAGACAAGGAATGAGCAGTTCTTC.